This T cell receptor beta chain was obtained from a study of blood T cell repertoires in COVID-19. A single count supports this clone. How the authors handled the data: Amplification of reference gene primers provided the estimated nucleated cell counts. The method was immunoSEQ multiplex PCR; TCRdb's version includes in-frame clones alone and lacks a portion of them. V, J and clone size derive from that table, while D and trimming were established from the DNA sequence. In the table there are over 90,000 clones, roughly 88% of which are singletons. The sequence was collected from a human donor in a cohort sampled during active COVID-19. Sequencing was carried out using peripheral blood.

The CDR3 coding sequence is TGTGCCAGCAGCTTGGGCAGATACTACGAGCAGTACTTC. Translating gives CASSLGRYYEQYF. This chain joins TRBV5-6 and TRBJ2-7; D is uncertain. V lost 0 bases and J lost 3, with 7 bases in between. The V gene's germline CDR1 is SGHDT and CDR2 YYEEEE. The CDR3 totals 13 residues.